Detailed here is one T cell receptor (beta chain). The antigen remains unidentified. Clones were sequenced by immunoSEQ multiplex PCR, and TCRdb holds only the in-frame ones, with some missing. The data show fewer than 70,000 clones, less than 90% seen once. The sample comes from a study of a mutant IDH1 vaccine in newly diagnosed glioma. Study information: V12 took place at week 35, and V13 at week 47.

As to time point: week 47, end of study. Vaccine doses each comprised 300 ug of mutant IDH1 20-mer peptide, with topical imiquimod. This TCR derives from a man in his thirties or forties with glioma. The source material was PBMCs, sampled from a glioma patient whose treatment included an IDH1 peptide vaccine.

CDR3 DNA: TGTGCCAGTAGTACCACGGGACACCACACCTTC. Protein sequence: CASSTTGHHTF. V usage is TRBV19 and J usage is TRBJ1-2; D is possibly TRBD1 (6 bases). CDR1 is LNHDA, CDR2 SQIVND, per germline (reference sequence). Trimming took 4 bases from V and 12 from J, leaving 12 bases between them. The CDR3 covers 11 residues.